The clone carrying this T cell receptor beta chain was seen a few times. What it recognizes is unknown. The treatment is: approximately 9-day PBMC culture with coronavirus spike peptide pools or control peptides (ViraFEST assay). After being plated at fewer than 2.5 million per well, PBMCs were cultured with about 10 IU/ml IL-2 and around 11 ug/ml peptide pools. The Oncomine TCR Beta short-read assay sequenced DNA from cultured CD4+ T cells. MiXCR, run by TCRdb on the PCR reads, gives a single entry per CDR3 protein. The sample has thousands of distinct CDR3 sequences, about 17% seen once. The sample comes from a study of vaccination and CD4 T cells after COVID-19. Broader study findings: The great majority, 304 of 307 vaccine-specific clones, proved spike mono-reactive in convalescent patients.

Sequences were obtained from CD4+ T cells from blood, cultured in vitro. This TCR was sampled from a human donor who had recovered from COVID-19.

CDR3 in DNA: TGTGCCAGCAGCTTGGTTCAGGGGGACTCCTACGAGCAGTACTTC. This encodes CASSLVQGDSYEQYF. The chain combines TRBV5-8 with TRBJ2-7; 7 bases align to TRBD1. In germline, CDR1 is SGHTS, CDR2 YDEGEE. The trim removed 0 bases at V and 0 bases at J, leaving 3 bases unmatched. This CDR3 contains 15 residues.